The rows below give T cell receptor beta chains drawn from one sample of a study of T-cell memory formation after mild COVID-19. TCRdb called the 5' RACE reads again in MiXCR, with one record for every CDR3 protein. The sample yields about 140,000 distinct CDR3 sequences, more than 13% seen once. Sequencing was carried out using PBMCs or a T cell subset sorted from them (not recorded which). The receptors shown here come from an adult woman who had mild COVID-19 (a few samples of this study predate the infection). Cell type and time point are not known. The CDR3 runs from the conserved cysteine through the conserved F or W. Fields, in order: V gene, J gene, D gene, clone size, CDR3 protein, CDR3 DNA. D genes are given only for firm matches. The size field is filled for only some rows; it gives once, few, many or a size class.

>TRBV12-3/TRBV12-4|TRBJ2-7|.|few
CASSLAGGSQQYF
TGTGCCAGCAGTTTAGCCGGCGGCTCCCAGCAGTACTTC
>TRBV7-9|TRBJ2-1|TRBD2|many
CASSLAGTSGWSSYNEQFF
TGTGCCAGCAGCTTGGCCGGGACTAGCGGGTGGAGCTCCTACAATGAGCAGTTCTTC
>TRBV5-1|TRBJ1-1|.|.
CASSGGRGVNTEAFF
TGCGCCAGCAGCGGGGGTAGGGGAGTGAACACTGAAGCTTTCTTT
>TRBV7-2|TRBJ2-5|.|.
CASSLALFPSETQYF
TGTGCCAGCAGCTTAGCCCTGTTTCCTTCGGAGACCCAGTACTTC
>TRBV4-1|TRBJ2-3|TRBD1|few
CASSQDWTGATDTQYF
TGCGCCAGCAGCCAAGATTGGACAGGAGCCACAGATACGCAGTATTTT
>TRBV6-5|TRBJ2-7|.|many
CASSSDSPGYEQYF
TGTGCCAGCAGTTCGGACAGCCCTGGATACGAGCAGTACTTC
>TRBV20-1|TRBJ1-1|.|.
CSASGQVVPEAFF
TGCAGTGCTAGTGGGCAGGTGGTCCCTGAAGCTTTCTTT
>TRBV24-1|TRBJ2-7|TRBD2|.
CATSETSGPSYEQYF
TGTGCCACCAGTGAGACTAGCGGGCCTTCCTACGAGCAGTACTTC
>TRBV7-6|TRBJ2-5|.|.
CASSLDKETQYF
TGTGCCAGCAGCTTAGATAAAGAGACCCAGTACTTC
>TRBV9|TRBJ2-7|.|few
CASSVAGLLDEQYF
TGTGCCAGCAGCGTAGCAGGGCTCTTGGACGAGCAGTACTTC
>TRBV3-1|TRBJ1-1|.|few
CASSRREGKDTEAFF
TGTGCCAGCAGCCGCCGTGAGGGTAAGGACACTGAAGCTTTCTTT
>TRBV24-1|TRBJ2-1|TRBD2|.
CATSDRLAGPDNEQFF
TGTGCCACCAGTGATCGACTAGCGGGACCCGACAATGAGCAGTTCTTC
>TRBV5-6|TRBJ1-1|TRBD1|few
CASSTRQGMNTEAFF
TGTGCCAGCAGCACACGACAGGGGATGAACACTGAAGCTTTCTTT
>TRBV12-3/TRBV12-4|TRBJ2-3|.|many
CASSFGGDTQYF
TGTGCCAGCAGTTTTGGTGGGGATACGCAGTATTTT
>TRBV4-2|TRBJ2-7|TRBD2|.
CASSLGTRAVSEQYF
TGTGCCAGCAGCCTCGGGACTAGAGCTGTAAGCGAGCAGTACTTC
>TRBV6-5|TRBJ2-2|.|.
CASSEGAGLPTGELFF
TGTGCCAGCAGCGAGGGGGCGGGATTGCCCACCGGGGAGCTGTTTTTT
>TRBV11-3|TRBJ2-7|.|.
CASSSRGLYEQYF
TGTGCCAGCAGCTCACGGGGCCTCTACGAGCAGTACTTC
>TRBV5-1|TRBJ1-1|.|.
CASSFRGWNTEAFF
TGCGCCAGCAGCTTTAGGGGGTGGAACACTGAAGCTTTCTTT
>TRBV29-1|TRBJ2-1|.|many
CSVPGRDMLINEQFF
TGCAGCGTCCCAGGCCGGGACATGCTGATCAATGAGCAGTTCTTC
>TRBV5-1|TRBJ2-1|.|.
CASSSKWELGSLDQFF
TGCGCCAGCAGCTCTAAATGGGAGTTAGGATCCCTCGACCAGTTCTTC
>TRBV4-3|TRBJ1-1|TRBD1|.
CASSQDNTGGNTEAFF
TGCGCCAGCAGCCAAGACAACACAGGGGGGAACACTGAAGCTTTCTTT
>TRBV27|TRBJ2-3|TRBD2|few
CASRPGTSGKGGDTQYF
TGTGCCAGCCGCCCCGGGACTAGCGGGAAAGGTGGAGATACGCAGTATTTT